This T cell receptor (beta chain) was retrieved from a study of monozygotic twins with inflammatory bowel disease. Whole-study findings and limits: IBD patients, compared with healthy twins, shared fewer clonotypes with others (especially with disease activity). Varying immunosuppressive regimens may have increased patient repertoire variability.

Whole blood supplied total RNA, and T cells were not sorted. The CDR3 length is 12 residues. Per germline, CDR1 GTSNPN and CDR2 SVGIG (reference sequence). A note on this clonotype: Its antigen is currently unknown.

With the 5' RACE reads reprocessed, TCRdb shows one record per CDR3 protein and no DNA. The listing records 160,000 or so distinct CDR3 sequences. Sequenced sample: blood. The rearrangement joins TRBV30 to TRBJ1-2. This TCR came from a human donor with ulcerative colitis or Crohn's disease, or a healthy co-twin of an affected twin (not recorded which). The CDR3 loop reads CAWKQENYGYTF.